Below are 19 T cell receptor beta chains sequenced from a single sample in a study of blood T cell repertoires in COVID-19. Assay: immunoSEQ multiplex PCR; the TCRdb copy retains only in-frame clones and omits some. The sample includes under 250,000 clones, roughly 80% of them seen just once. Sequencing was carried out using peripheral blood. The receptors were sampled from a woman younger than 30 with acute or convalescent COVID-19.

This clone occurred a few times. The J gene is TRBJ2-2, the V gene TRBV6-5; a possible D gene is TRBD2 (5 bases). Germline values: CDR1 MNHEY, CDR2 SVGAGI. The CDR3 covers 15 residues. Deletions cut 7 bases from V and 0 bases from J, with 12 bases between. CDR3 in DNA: TGTGCCAGCAAGGGAGAGCGCTCGAACACCGGGGAGCTGTTTTTT. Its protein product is CASKGERSNTGELFF.

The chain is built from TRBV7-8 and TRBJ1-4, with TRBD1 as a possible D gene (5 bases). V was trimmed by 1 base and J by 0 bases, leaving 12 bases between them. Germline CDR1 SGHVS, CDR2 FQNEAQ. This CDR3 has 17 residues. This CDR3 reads CASSLVVPGPTNEKLFF. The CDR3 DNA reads TGTGCCAGCAGCTTAGTCGTCCCAGGGCCAACTAATGAAAAACTGTTTTTT.

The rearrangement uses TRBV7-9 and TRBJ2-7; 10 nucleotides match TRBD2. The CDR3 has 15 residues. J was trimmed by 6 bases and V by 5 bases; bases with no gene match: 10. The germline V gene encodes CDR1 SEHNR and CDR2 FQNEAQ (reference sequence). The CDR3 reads CASSTRAGGIGEQYF. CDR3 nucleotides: TGTGCCAGCAGCACCAGAGCGGGAGGGATCGGCGAGCAGTACTTC.

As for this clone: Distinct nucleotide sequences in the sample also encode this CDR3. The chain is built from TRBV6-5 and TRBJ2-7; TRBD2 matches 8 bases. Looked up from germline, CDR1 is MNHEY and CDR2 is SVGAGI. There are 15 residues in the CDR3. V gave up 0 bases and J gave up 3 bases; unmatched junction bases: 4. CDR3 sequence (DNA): TGTGCCAGCAGTTACTCGACCAGCGGGGGCTACGAGCAGTACTTC. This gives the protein CASSYSTSGGYEQYF.

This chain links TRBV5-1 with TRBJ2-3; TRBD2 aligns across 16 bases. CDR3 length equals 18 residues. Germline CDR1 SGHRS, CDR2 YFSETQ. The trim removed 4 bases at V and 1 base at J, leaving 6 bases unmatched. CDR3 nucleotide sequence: TGCGCCAGCAGCCCTGGGACTAGCGGGAGGGCCCGCACAGATACGCAGTATTTT. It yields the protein CASSPGTSGRARTDTQYF.

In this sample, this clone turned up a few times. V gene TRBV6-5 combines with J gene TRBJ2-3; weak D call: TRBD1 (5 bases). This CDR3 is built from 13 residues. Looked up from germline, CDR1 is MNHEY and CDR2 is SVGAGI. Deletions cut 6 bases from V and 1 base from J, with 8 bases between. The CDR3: CASRKTGTDTQYF. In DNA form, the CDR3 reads TGTGCCAGCAGGAAGACAGGCACAGATACGCAGTATTTT.

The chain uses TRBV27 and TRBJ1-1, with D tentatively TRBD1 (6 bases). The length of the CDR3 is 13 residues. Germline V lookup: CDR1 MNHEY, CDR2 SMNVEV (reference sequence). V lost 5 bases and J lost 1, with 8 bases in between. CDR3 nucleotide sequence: TGTGCCAGCAGTCAACAGGGGAACACTGAAGCTTTCTTT. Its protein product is CASSQQGNTEAFF.

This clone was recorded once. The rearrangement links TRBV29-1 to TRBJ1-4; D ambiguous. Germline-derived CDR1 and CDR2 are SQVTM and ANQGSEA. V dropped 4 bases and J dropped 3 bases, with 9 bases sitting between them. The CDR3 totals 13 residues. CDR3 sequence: CSVVLDSNEKLFF. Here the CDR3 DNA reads TGCAGCGTTGTTCTGGACTCTAATGAAAAACTGTTTTTT.

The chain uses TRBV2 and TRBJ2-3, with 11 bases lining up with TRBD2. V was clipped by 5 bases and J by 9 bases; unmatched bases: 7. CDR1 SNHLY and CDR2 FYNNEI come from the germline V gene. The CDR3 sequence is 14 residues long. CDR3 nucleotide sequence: TGTGCCAGCAGTTTTGTACTAGCGGGAGCGACGCAGTATTTT. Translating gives CASSFVLAGATQYF.

The CDR3 sequence: CASSSWGLAGDEQYF. CDR3 in DNA: TGTGCCAGCAGCTCTTGGGGACTAGCGGGAGACGAGCAGTACTTC. This chain joins TRBV7-2 and TRBJ2-7; 14 nucleotides match TRBD2. Germline lookup yields CDR1 SGHTA and CDR2 FQGNSA. V shed 4 bases and J 5 bases; nucleotides not matched to a gene: 4. The CDR3 runs to 15 residues.

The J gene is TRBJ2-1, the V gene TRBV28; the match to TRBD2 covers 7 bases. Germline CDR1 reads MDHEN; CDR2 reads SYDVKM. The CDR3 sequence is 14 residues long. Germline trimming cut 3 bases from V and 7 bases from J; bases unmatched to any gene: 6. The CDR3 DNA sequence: TGTGCCAGCAGTTTCGCGGGAGCGAGGAATGAGCAGTTCTTC. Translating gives CASSFAGARNEQFF. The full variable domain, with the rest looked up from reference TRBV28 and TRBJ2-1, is DVKVTQSSRYLVKRTGEKVFLECVQDMDHENMFWYRQDPGLGLRLIYFSYDVKMKEKGDIPEGYSVSREKKERFSLILESASTNQTSMYLCASSFAGARNEQFFGPGTRLTVL.

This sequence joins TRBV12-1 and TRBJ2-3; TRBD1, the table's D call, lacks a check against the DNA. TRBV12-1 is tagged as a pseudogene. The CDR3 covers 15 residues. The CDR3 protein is CASSFHGQYTDTQYF. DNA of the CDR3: TGTGCCAGCAGCTTTCATGGACAGTACACGGATACGCAGTATTTT.

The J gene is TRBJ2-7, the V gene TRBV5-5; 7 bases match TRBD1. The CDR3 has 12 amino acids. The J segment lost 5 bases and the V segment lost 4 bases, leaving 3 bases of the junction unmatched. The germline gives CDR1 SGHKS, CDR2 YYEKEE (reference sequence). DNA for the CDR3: TGTGCCAGCAGCCGTCAGGGGGACGAGCAGTACTTC. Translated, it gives CASSRQGDEQYF.

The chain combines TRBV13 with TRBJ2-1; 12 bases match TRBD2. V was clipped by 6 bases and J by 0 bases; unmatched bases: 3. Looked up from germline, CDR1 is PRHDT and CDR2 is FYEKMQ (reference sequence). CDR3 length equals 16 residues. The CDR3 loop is CASRPSGRASYNEQFF. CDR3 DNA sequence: TGTGCCAGCAGACCTAGCGGGAGGGCCTCCTACAATGAGCAGTTCTTC.

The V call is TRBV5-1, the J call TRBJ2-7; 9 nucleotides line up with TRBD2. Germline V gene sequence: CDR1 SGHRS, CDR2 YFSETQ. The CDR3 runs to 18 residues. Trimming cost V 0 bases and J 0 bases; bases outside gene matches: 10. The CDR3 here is CASSLVPASGTSSYEQYF. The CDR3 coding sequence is TGCGCCAGCAGCTTGGTTCCCGCTAGCGGGACGAGCTCCTACGAGCAGTACTTC.

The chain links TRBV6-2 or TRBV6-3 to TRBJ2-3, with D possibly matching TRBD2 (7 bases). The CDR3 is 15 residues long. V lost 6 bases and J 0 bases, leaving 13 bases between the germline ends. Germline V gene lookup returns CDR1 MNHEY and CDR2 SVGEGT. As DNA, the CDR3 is TGTGCCAGCAGCAGAAAGGGGGGGAGCACAGATACGCAGTATTTT. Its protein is CASSRKGGSTDTQYF.

CDR3: CASRTPYRDEKLFF. CDR3 DNA: TGTGCCAGCAGAACGCCGTACAGGGATGAAAAACTGTTTTTT. The chain recombines TRBV6-5 with TRBJ1-4; D may be TRBD1 (6 bases). The ends were cut back, 6 bases at V and 6 bases at J, with 14 bases in the middle. The germline V gene encodes CDR1 MNHEY and CDR2 SVGAGI. This CDR3 contains 14 residues.

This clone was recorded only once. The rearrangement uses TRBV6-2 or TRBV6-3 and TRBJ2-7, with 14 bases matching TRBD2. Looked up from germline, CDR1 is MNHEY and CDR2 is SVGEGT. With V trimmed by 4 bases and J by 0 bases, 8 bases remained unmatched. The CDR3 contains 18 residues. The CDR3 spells CASSFRTSGRKSSYEQYF. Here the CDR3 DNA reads TGTGCCAGCAGTTTCCGGACTAGCGGGAGGAAGAGCTCCTACGAGCAGTACTTC.

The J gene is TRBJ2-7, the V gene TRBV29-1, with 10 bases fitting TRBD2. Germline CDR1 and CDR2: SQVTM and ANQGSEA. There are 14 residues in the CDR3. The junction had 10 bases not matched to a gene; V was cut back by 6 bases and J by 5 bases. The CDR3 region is CSVRYEREGDEQYF. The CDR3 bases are TGCAGCGTCCGGTATGAGCGGGAGGGTGACGAGCAGTACTTC.